The 25 T cell receptor beta chains below all came from one sample that was sequenced in a study of T cell repertoires in cytomegalovirus infection. TCRdb reprocessed the reads with MiXCR, giving one entry per CDR3 protein. Of 65,000 to 95,000 distinct CDR3 sequences listed, less than 4.5% are singletons. The sample comprised PBMCs. Receptor source: a human donor in good health (CMV status not recorded). Some clones in this sample may be carry-over from other donors' samples.

This clonotype was observed many times. The chain carries TRBV20-1 and TRBJ2-7; D possibly corresponds to TRBD1 (7 bases). CDR3 size: 12 residues. Germline CDR1 and CDR2: DFQATT and SNEGSKA (reference sequence). CDR3 in amino acids: CGGTDQNYEQYF. CDR3 sequence (DNA): TGCGGAGGGACAGATCAGAACTACGAGCAGTACTTC.

In its sample, this clonotype was seen many times. The rearrangement joins TRBV7-8 to TRBJ1-5; tentative D call: TRBD1 (5 bases). Per the germline V gene, CDR1 is SGHVS and CDR2 is FQNEAQ. Trimming pared 5 bases from V and 0 bases from J, leaving 14 bases between. This CDR3 region has 16 residues. In nucleotides, the CDR3 is TGTGCCAGCAGCCCCCAGACAGTTCATAGCAATCAGCCCCAGCATTTT. Protein sequence: CASSPQTVHSNQPQHF.

This clonotype was recorded at least ten times. The chain combines TRBV4-3 with TRBJ2-7; D ambiguous. The CDR3 has 15 amino acids. Germline values: CDR1 LGHNA, CDR2 YSLEER. V was clipped by 0 bases and J by 6 bases, with 15 bases between them. The CDR3, as DNA: TGCGCCAGCAGCCAAGAGGTCCACGGAACCTCCGAGCAGTACTTC. Residues: CASSQEVHGTSEQYF.

This clonotype was detected ten times or more. The rearrangement joins TRBV2 to TRBJ2-3; D uncertain. V lost 3 bases, J lost 0 bases, and 4 bases lay in between. Germline lookup yields CDR1 SNHLY and CDR2 FYNNEI. There are 13 residues in the CDR3. CDR3 region: CASSDASTDTQYF. Here the CDR3 DNA reads TGTGCCAGCAGTGATGCTAGCACAGATACGCAGTATTTT.

This clonotype has ten or more counts. The V call is TRBV28, the J call TRBJ2-5; perhaps TRBD1 as D (5 bases). V lost 5 bases and J 0 bases, leaving 7 bases between the germline ends. Germline V gene sequence: CDR1 MDHEN, CDR2 SYDVKM. The CDR3 totals 13 residues. CDR3 loop: CASSRTYQETQYF. As DNA, the CDR3 is TGTGCCAGCAGTCGGACATACCAAGAGACCCAGTACTTC.

In its sample, this clonotype was seen many times. The genes are TRBV15 and TRBJ2-5; 8 bases are shared with TRBD2. The germline V gene has CDR1 LNHNV and CDR2 YYDKDF (reference sequence). V was pared by 5 bases and J by 4 bases, with 9 bases of the junction left unmatched. The CDR3 is made up of 15 amino acids. The CDR3 region is CATSSEQAGGETQYF. The CDR3 DNA follows: TGTGCCACCAGCTCAGAGCAGGCGGGGGGAGAGACCCAGTACTTC.

This clonotype was recorded at least ten times. V usage is TRBV12-3 or TRBV12-4 and J usage is TRBJ2-7; 9 positions agree with TRBD2. With V trimmed by 5 bases and J by 6 bases, 11 bases remained unmatched. This CDR3 is 15 amino acids long. The CDR3, as DNA: TGTGCCAGCAGTCCATTCGGGACTAGCATCGGCGAGCAGTACTTC. Translating it yields CASSPFGTSIGEQYF.

This clonotype came up many times. The chain is built from TRBV7-3 and TRBJ1-1, with 7 bases that match TRBD1. CDR1 and CDR2 (germline): SGHTA, FQGTGA. The CDR3 sequence is 15 residues long. The junction had 8 bases not matched to a gene; V was cut back by 6 bases and J by 1 base. The CDR3 coding sequence is TGTGCCAGCAGGCGCTCGGGGACAGAGAACACTGAAGCTTTCTTT. This encodes CASRRSGTENTEAFF.

This clonotype was observed many times. The CDR3: CSARELVSSYEQYF. In nucleotides, the CDR3 is TGCAGTGCTAGGGAGCTGGTAAGCTCCTACGAGCAGTACTTC. The chain has TRBV20-1 and TRBJ2-7, with D unclear. Germline-derived CDR1 and CDR2 are DFQATT and SNEGSKA (reference sequence). This CDR3 has 14 amino acids. Deletions cut 3 bases from V and 0 bases from J, with 12 bases between.

This clonotype was counted many times. V and J are TRBV7-8 and TRBJ1-5, with D possibly matching TRBD1 (5 bases). The CDR3 has 14 residues. Germline-derived CDR1 and CDR2 are SGHVS and FQNEAQ. The V end lost 0 bases, the J end lost 9 bases, and 12 bases lay between the germline ends. The CDR3 reads CASSLARDPRPQHF. CDR3 coding DNA: TGTGCCAGCAGCTTAGCAAGGGACCCCCGGCCCCAGCATTTT.

Ten or more counts support this clonotype. J is TRBJ2-1 and V is TRBV12-3 or TRBV12-4; D is undetermined. The V gene lost 0 bases and the J gene lost 6 bases, with 6 bases spanning the gap. CDR3 size: 13 residues. CDR3 amino acids: CASSLAYPNEQFF. The CDR3 DNA follows: TGTGCCAGCAGTTTAGCATATCCCAATGAGCAGTTCTTC.

This clonotype was seen repeatedly, ten times or more. The rearrangement joins TRBV7-9 to TRBJ1-1; perhaps TRBD1 as D (5 bases). The CDR3 covers 17 residues. From germline, CDR1 is SEHNR and CDR2 FQNEAQ (reference sequence). The V gene lost 6 bases and the J gene lost 1 base, with 21 bases spanning the gap. The CDR3 here is CASSSLEMGPSNTEAFF. The CDR3, as DNA: TGTGCCAGCAGTTCTCTGGAAATGGGACCTTCGAACACTGAAGCTTTCTTT.

In its sample, this clonotype was seen many times. The V and J genes are TRBV14 and TRBJ1-6; D gene uncertain. The CDR3 length is 13 residues. Germline CDR1 reads SGHDN; CDR2 reads FVKESK. The germline V and J ends were trimmed by 0 bases and 13 bases, with 10 bases remaining between them. CDR3 nucleotides: TGTGCCAGCAGCCAAGATCTGGAGGGCCCCCTCCACTTT. Protein sequence: CASSQDLEGPLHF.

The rearrangement uses TRBV20-1 and TRBJ2-3; 11 bases agree with TRBD2. J was trimmed by 1 base and V by 3 bases; bases with no gene match: 6. Germline V gene sequence: CDR1 DFQATT, CDR2 SNEGSKA (reference sequence). The CDR3 covers 16 residues. CDR3 region: CSARELAGDRTDTQYF. The DNA of the CDR3 is TGCAGTGCTAGGGAACTAGCGGGGGACCGCACAGATACGCAGTATTTT.

This clonotype was picked up many times. This sequence joins TRBV7-2 and TRBJ1-5; D call uncertain. The V end lost 0 bases, the J end lost 1 base, and 4 bases lay between the germline ends. In germline, CDR1 is SGHTA, CDR2 FQGNSA. The CDR3 covers 14 residues. The CDR3, as DNA: TGTGCCAGCAGCTTAGCCGGCAGCAATCAGCCCCAGCATTTT. It encodes CASSLAGSNQPQHF. Drawing the rest from reference TRBV7-2 and TRBJ1-5, the complete variable domain is GAGVSQSPSNKVTEKGKDVELRCDPISGHTALYWYRQSLGQGLEFLIYFQGNSAPDKSGLPSDRFSAERTGGSVSTLTIQRTQQEDSAVYLCASSLAGSNQPQHFGDGTRLSIL.

This clonotype appeared many times. Just one base apart from a much larger clone, this may be a read error. V gene TRBV6-2 or TRBV6-3 combines with J gene TRBJ2-5; D not resolved. Germline V gene lookup returns CDR1 MNHEY and CDR2 SVGEGT. V lost 2 bases and J lost 5, with 3 bases in between. The CDR3 length is 11 residues. Here the CDR3 reads CASSYRETQYF. DNA of the CDR3: TGTGCCAGCAGTTACCGGGAGACCCAGTACTTC.

At least ten counts were recorded for this clonotype. This rearrangement joins TRBV19 to TRBJ2-1; 11 positions agree with TRBD1. Germline CDR1 reads LNHDA; CDR2 reads SQIVND (reference sequence). This CDR3 has 13 amino acids. CDR3 region: CATGQGAYNEQFF. CDR3 sequence (DNA): TGTGCTACAGGACAGGGGGCGTACAATGAGCAGTTCTTC.

Many counts were recorded for this clonotype. The chain links TRBV7-2 to TRBJ1-2; possible D gene TRBD1, 6 bases. The CDR3 is 14 amino acids. The germline V and J ends were trimmed by 2 bases and 8 bases, with 15 bases remaining between them. From germline, CDR1 is SGHTA and CDR2 FQGNSA. The CDR3 region has the DNA TGTGCCAGCAGCTTACAGGGGCTGAGTATGGGCTACACCTTC. It encodes CASSLQGLSMGYTF.

This clonotype was seen repeatedly, ten times or more. The gene calls are TRBV7-2 and TRBJ2-1, with D perhaps assigned TRBD1 or TRBD2 (6 bases each). The CDR3 consists of 15 residues. CDR1 is SGHTA, CDR2 FQGNSA, per germline. The V gene lost 1 base and the J gene lost 2 bases, with 9 bases spanning the gap. The CDR3 loop is CASSLDGGPYNEQFF. Written as DNA, the CDR3 is TGTGCCAGCAGCTTAGACGGGGGCCCCTACAATGAGCAGTTCTTC.

V and J are TRBV28 and TRBJ1-5, with unresolved D. CDR1 is MDHEN, CDR2 SYDVKM, per germline. CDR3 size: 16 residues. V lost 5 bases and J 3 bases, leaving 17 bases between the germline ends. The CDR3 coding sequence is TGTGCCAGCAGTACACCGAGGGAGAGACACAATCAGCCCCAGCATTTT. This codes for CASSTPRERHNQPQHF.

The table lists this clonotype with many counts. The rearrangement uses TRBV7-2 and TRBJ2-5; D uncertain. V was trimmed by 5 bases and J by 5 bases, leaving 9 bases between them. The CDR3 loop spans 12 amino acids. Per germline, CDR1 SGHTA and CDR2 FQGNSA. The DNA for the CDR3 is TGTGCCAGCAGCCCCTCAGCGGAGACCCAGTACTTC. It yields the protein CASSPSAETQYF.

This clonotype appeared many times. V gene TRBV7-2 combines with J gene TRBJ2-5, with TRBD1 as a possible D gene (6 bases). The CDR3 length is 15 residues. V lost 1 base and J 5 bases, leaving 14 bases between the germline ends. Germline V gives CDR1 SGHTA, CDR2 FQGNSA. CDR3 in amino acids: CASSLGSLRGETQYF. The CDR3 coding sequence is TGTGCCAGCAGCTTAGGTAGCCTTAGGGGGGAGACCCAGTACTTC.

The sample holds many counts of this clonotype. The V and J genes are TRBV20-1 and TRBJ2-5; 9 nucleotides agree with TRBD1. The CDR3 consists of 14 residues. Germline V CDR1 and CDR2: DFQATT, SNEGSKA (reference sequence). Trimming cost V 1 base and J 5 bases; bases outside gene matches: 5. The DNA of the CDR3 is TGCAGTGCTAGAGTAACAGGGGGCCGGGAGACCCAGTACTTC. As protein: CSARVTGGRETQYF.

This clonotype was counted ten times or more. The genes are TRBV30 and TRBJ2-1; D is ambiguous. The CDR3 has 12 residues. Germline V gene lookup returns CDR1 GTSNPN and CDR2 SVGIG (reference sequence). The V end lost 1 base, the J end lost 6 bases, and 7 bases lay between the germline ends. DNA for the CDR3: TGTGCCTGGAGTGCTCTGGGCAATGAGCAGTTCTTC. Its translation: CAWSALGNEQFF.

This clonotype was detected many times. The rearrangement links TRBV10-3 to TRBJ1-1; the D gene is possibly TRBD1 (6 bases). V was trimmed by 6 bases and J by 4 bases, leaving 15 bases between them. Germline lookup yields CDR1 ENHRY and CDR2 SYGVKD. The length of the CDR3 is 14 residues. The CDR3 region has the DNA TGTGCCATCAGCGCCACAGGGCAGGGCACTGAAGCTTTCTTT. Its protein product is CAISATGQGTEAFF.